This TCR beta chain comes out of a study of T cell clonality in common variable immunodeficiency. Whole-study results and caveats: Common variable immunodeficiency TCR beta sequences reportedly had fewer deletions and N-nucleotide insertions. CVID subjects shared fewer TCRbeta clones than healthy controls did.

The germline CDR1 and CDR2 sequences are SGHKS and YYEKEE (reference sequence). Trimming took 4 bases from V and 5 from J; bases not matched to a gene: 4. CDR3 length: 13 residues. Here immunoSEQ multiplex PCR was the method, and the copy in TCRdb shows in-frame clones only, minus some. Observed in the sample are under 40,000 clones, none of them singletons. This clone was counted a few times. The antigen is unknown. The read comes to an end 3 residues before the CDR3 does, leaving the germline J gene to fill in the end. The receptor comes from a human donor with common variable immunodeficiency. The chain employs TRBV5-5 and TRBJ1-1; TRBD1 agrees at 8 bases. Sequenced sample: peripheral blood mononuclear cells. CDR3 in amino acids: CASSTGTGTEAFF. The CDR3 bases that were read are TGTGCCAGCAGCACCGGGACAGGTACTGAA. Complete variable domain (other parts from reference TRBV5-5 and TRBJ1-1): DAGVTQSPTHLIKTRGQQVTLRCSPISGHKSVSWYQQVLGQGPQFIFQYYEKEERGRGNFPDRFSARQFPNYSSELNVNALLLGDSALYLCASSTGTGTEAFFGQGTRLTVV.